This is a list of T cell receptor beta chains from one sample in a study of cytomegalovirus exposure and HLA in healthy donors. The table came from immunoSEQ multiplex PCR; TCRdb's copy has only in-frame clones and leaves some out. This sample has around 130,000 clones, with roughly 82% found just once. Source material: PBMCs. These receptors came from a woman between 18 and 30 years old in good health and CMV-seropositive. Both conserved end residues are part of each CDR3. The order of the fields is J gene, V gene, D gene, clone size, CDR3 DNA, CDR3 protein. A D gene is named only where the DNA matches it firmly. Clone sizes are given selectively: once, few, many, or a class where the clone is expanded.

j_gene: TRBJ2-1; v_gene: TRBV10-3; d_gene: -; abundance: -; CDR3nt: TGTGCCGTCAGTGGTATCCCCTCCTACAATGAGCAGTTCTTC; CDR3aa: CAVSGIPSYNEQFF
j_gene: TRBJ1-5; v_gene: TRBV6-5; d_gene: -; abundance: few; CDR3nt: TGTGCCAGCAGTCTGGCGGGACAGCCCCAGCATTTT; CDR3aa: CASSLAGQPQHF
j_gene: TRBJ1-4; v_gene: TRBV30; d_gene: -; abundance: few; CDR3nt: TGTGCCTGGAGACCCCATAACAAGGGGGGGAATGAAAAACTGTTTTTT; CDR3aa: CAWRPHNKGGNEKLFF
j_gene: TRBJ2-3; v_gene: TRBV11-3; d_gene: -; abundance: -; CDR3nt: TGTGCCAGCAGCTTAGAGGCAACCACAGATACGCAGTATTTT; CDR3aa: CASSLEATTDTQYF
j_gene: TRBJ2-3; v_gene: TRBV11-3; d_gene: -; abundance: -; CDR3nt: TGTGCCAGCAGCTTAGGCCAGGGGAGCACAGATACGCAGTATTTT; CDR3aa: CASSLGQGSTDTQYF
j_gene: TRBJ1-6; v_gene: TRBV19; d_gene: -; abundance: -; CDR3nt: TGTGCCAGTATCGGGAGCTGGAATTCACCCCTCCACTTT; CDR3aa: CASIGSWNSPLHF
j_gene: TRBJ1-1; v_gene: TRBV27; d_gene: TRBD1; abundance: -; CDR3nt: TGTGCCAGCAGTTTATATCAGGGGGTGGCGAACACTGAAGCTTTCTTT; CDR3aa: CASSLYQGVANTEAFF
j_gene: TRBJ2-3; v_gene: TRBV7-8; d_gene: TRBD1; abundance: -; CDR3nt: TGTGCCAGCAGCTTAGGTAGGACAGGGGGAACGCAGTATTTT; CDR3aa: CASSLGRTGGTQYF
j_gene: TRBJ1-6; v_gene: TRBV5-6; d_gene: -; abundance: once; CDR3nt: TGTGCCAGCAGCTTGGGTTCCGGCGGAGGTAATTCACCCCTCCACTTT; CDR3aa: CASSLGSGGGNSPLHF
j_gene: TRBJ2-7; v_gene: TRBV10-3; d_gene: -; abundance: -; CDR3nt: TGTGCCATCAGTGAGGGGTCAGGGAGGTACGAGCAGTACTTC; CDR3aa: CAISEGSGRYEQYF
j_gene: TRBJ2-1; v_gene: TRBV19; d_gene: TRBD2; abundance: -; CDR3nt: TGTGCCAGTAGCGAGGGACTAGCGGGGTGGAATGAGCAGTTCTTC; CDR3aa: CASSEGLAGWNEQFF
j_gene: TRBJ2-5; v_gene: TRBV2; d_gene: TRBD2; abundance: -; CDR3nt: TGTGCCAGCAGTGAAGCTACTACCAGCGGGGGGGCCCAAGAGACCCAGTACTTC; CDR3aa: CASSEATTSGGAQETQYF
j_gene: TRBJ1-6; v_gene: TRBV5-1; d_gene: TRBD1; abundance: -; CDR3nt: TGCGCCAGCGCGGGACAGGGGAATTCACCCCTCCACTTT; CDR3aa: CASAGQGNSPLHF
j_gene: TRBJ2-5; v_gene: TRBV29-1; d_gene: TRBD2; abundance: -; CDR3nt: TGCAGCGTTGAATTCCTATTGGGAGCGGGGGGGGACCAAGAGACCCAGTACTTC; CDR3aa: CSVEFLLGAGGDQETQYF
j_gene: TRBJ2-5; v_gene: TRBV11-2; d_gene: TRBD1; abundance: -; CDR3nt: TGTGCCAGCAGCCTGTCGACAGGGGGCTCGGAGACCCAGTACTTC; CDR3aa: CASSLSTGGSETQYF
j_gene: TRBJ2-1; v_gene: TRBV27; d_gene: TRBD1; abundance: -; CDR3nt: TGTGCCAGCAGTTTCGGGACAGGGGAAGGTGAGCAGTTCTTC; CDR3aa: CASSFGTGEGEQFF
j_gene: TRBJ2-1; v_gene: TRBV11-2; d_gene: -; abundance: -; CDR3nt: TGTGCCAGCAGCCATTCGGGAAATGAGCAGTTCTTC; CDR3aa: CASSHSGNEQFF
j_gene: TRBJ2-3; v_gene: TRBV10-3; d_gene: -; abundance: -; CDR3nt: TGTGCCATCAGTGACAGGGGAGATACGCAGTATTTT; CDR3aa: CAISDRGDTQYF
j_gene: TRBJ2-7; v_gene: TRBV7-6; d_gene: TRBD1; abundance: -; CDR3nt: TGTGCCAGCAGCCCAGACCCAGGGGGCGACGAGCAGTACTTC; CDR3aa: CASSPDPGGDEQYF
j_gene: TRBJ2-3; v_gene: TRBV6-4; d_gene: TRBD2; abundance: -; CDR3nt: TGTGCCAGCAGTGACTCAACTAGCGGCGACACAGATACGCAGTATTTT; CDR3aa: CASSDSTSGDTDTQYF
j_gene: TRBJ2-2; v_gene: TRBV6-1; d_gene: -; abundance: -; CDR3nt: TGTGCCAGCAGTTCTGACACCGGGGAGCTGTTTTTT; CDR3aa: CASSSDTGELFF
j_gene: TRBJ1-1; v_gene: TRBV18; d_gene: TRBD1; abundance: -; CDR3nt: TGTGCCAGCTCCCCTAGGACAGGAGGCACAAACACTGAAGCTTTCTTT; CDR3aa: CASSPRTGGTNTEAFF
j_gene: TRBJ2-1; v_gene: TRBV15; d_gene: -; abundance: -; CDR3nt: TGTGCCACCAGCCCCCGGGGGACTGAGACCTACAATGAGCAGTTCTTC; CDR3aa: CATSPRGTETYNEQFF
j_gene: TRBJ2-2; v_gene: TRBV5-1; d_gene: TRBD2; abundance: -; CDR3nt: TGCGCCAGCAGCATCCAAGCCGGGGGGGGCGGCACCGGGGAGCTGTTTTTT; CDR3aa: CASSIQAGGGGTGELFF
j_gene: TRBJ1-4; v_gene: TRBV11-2; d_gene: TRBD1; abundance: once; CDR3nt: TGTGCCAGCAGCTCCTGGACAGGCTCTAATGAAAAACTGTTTTTT; CDR3aa: CASSSWTGSNEKLFF
j_gene: TRBJ2-7; v_gene: TRBV4-1; d_gene: -; abundance: -; CDR3nt: TGCGCCAGCAGCCAAGTAGGAGGGTACGAGCAGTACTTC; CDR3aa: CASSQVGGYEQYF
j_gene: TRBJ2-7; v_gene: TRBV15; d_gene: -; abundance: -; CDR3nt: TGTGCCACCGGGGGCCTTAATTACGAGCAGTACTTC; CDR3aa: CATGGLNYEQYF
j_gene: TRBJ2-7; v_gene: TRBV18; d_gene: -; abundance: -; CDR3nt: TGTGCCAGCTCACATGGGTTGAGGAACGAGCAGTACTTC; CDR3aa: CASSHGLRNEQYF
j_gene: TRBJ1-2; v_gene: TRBV18; d_gene: TRBD1; abundance: few; CDR3nt: TGTGCCAGCTCACCAGGGACAGGGGAGTTCTATGGCTACACCTTC; CDR3aa: CASSPGTGEFYGYTF
j_gene: TRBJ2-7; v_gene: TRBV4-1; d_gene: -; abundance: -; CDR3nt: TGCGCCAGCAGCCAAGATCTCGGGAGCGGGCTATCTCCCTACGAGCAGTACTTC; CDR3aa: CASSQDLGSGLSPYEQYF
j_gene: TRBJ2-1; v_gene: TRBV2; d_gene: TRBD2; abundance: -; CDR3nt: TGTGCCAGCAGGAGGGGGCGGGGGGGCTGGGATGAGCAGTTCTTC; CDR3aa: CASRRGRGGWDEQFF
j_gene: TRBJ2-2; v_gene: TRBV2; d_gene: -; abundance: -; CDR3nt: TGTGCCAGCAGCCAACTCTACACCGGGGAGCTGTTTTTT; CDR3aa: CASSQLYTGELFF
j_gene: TRBJ1-6; v_gene: TRBV6-1; d_gene: -; abundance: few; CDR3nt: TGTGCCAGCAGTGACGAGTCCCTTCCACCCCTCCACTTT; CDR3aa: CASSDESLPPLHF
j_gene: TRBJ2-3; v_gene: TRBV5-1; d_gene: TRBD2; abundance: -; CDR3nt: TGCGCCAGCAGCCAGGGACTAGCGGGGGACACAGATACGCAGTATTTT; CDR3aa: CASSQGLAGDTDTQYF
j_gene: TRBJ1-2; v_gene: TRBV7-3; d_gene: -; abundance: -; CDR3nt: TGTGCCAGCAGCTTAACGGCGGGGGCCTATGGCTACACCTTC; CDR3aa: CASSLTAGAYGYTF
j_gene: TRBJ2-2; v_gene: TRBV10-3; d_gene: -; abundance: -; CDR3nt: TGTGCCATCAACAGCGGTGTGAACACCGGGGAGCTGTTTTTT; CDR3aa: CAINSGVNTGELFF
j_gene: TRBJ1-6; v_gene: TRBV6-1; d_gene: -; abundance: -; CDR3nt: TGTGCCAGCAGTGAAGCGGTTATCAGGGGTTTGGGGAGCTCCTATAATTCACCCCTCCACTTT; CDR3aa: CASSEAVIRGLGSSYNSPLHF
j_gene: TRBJ1-4; v_gene: TRBV21-1; d_gene: -; abundance: -; CDR3nt: TGTGCCAGCACTAACCTTCCTGGGGGGGTGGGGAATGAAAAACTGTTTTTT; CDR3aa: CASTNLPGGVGNEKLFF
j_gene: TRBJ2-7; v_gene: TRBV7-9; d_gene: TRBD1; abundance: -; CDR3nt: TGTGCCAGCAGCTTTGAGGGGGCGTGGAGCGAGCAGTACTTC; CDR3aa: CASSFEGAWSEQYF
j_gene: TRBJ1-3; v_gene: TRBV12-5; d_gene: -; abundance: -; CDR3nt: TGTGCTTTCGGGGGGGGGATTTATGGAAACACCATATATTTT; CDR3aa: CAFGGGIYGNTIYF
j_gene: TRBJ2-2; v_gene: TRBV7-6; d_gene: -; abundance: -; CDR3nt: TGTGCCAGCAGCCAAGGGGGCGGGGTGAACACCGGGGAGCTGTTTTTT; CDR3aa: CASSQGGGVNTGELFF
j_gene: TRBJ2-1; v_gene: TRBV9; d_gene: TRBD2; abundance: -; CDR3nt: TGTGCCAGCAGCGTAACTAGCGGGGGGAATGAGCAGTTCTTC; CDR3aa: CASSVTSGGNEQFF
j_gene: TRBJ1-4; v_gene: TRBV7-2; d_gene: -; abundance: -; CDR3nt: TGTGCCAGCAGCTTAGTGGGGCAAGTTGCAACTAATGAAAAACTGTTTTTT; CDR3aa: CASSLVGQVATNEKLFF
j_gene: TRBJ2-1; v_gene: TRBV6-1; d_gene: -; abundance: -; CDR3nt: TGTGCCAGCAGTGTGTCGACAGGAGCTTACAATGAGCAGTTCTTC; CDR3aa: CASSVSTGAYNEQFF